The rows below give T cell receptor beta chains drawn from one sample of a study of chemoradiotherapy in HPV16-positive cancers. Repertoires were generated with immunoSEQ multiplex PCR, while TCRdb's copy carries only in-frame clones and drops some. The repertoire holds 3,500 to 5,000 clones, with 70% to 80% as singletons. Sequenced material: tumor tissue, taken from a patient who underwent chemoradiotherapy. The receptors shown here come from a human donor with HPV-associated anogenital cancer. CDR3s include the opening cysteine and the closing phenylalanine or tryptophan. Fields, in order: clone size, V gene, J gene, CDR3 length, D gene, CDR3 DNA, CDR3 protein. D genes are given only for firm matches. Part of the rows lack a size; the others show once, few, many or a class for expanded clones.

abundance: once
v_gene: TRBV10-1
j_gene: TRBJ2-2
len: 16
d_gene: .
CDR3nt: TGCGCCAGCAGCACCCGGGGGGCGAGAAACACCGGGGAGCTGTTTTTT
CDR3aa: CASSTRGARNTGELFF

abundance: .
v_gene: TRBV28
j_gene: TRBJ2-5
len: 19
d_gene: TRBD2
CDR3nt: TGTGCCAGCAGTTTAAGGCGGGAGACTAGCGGGGGCCGGCAAGAGACCCAGTACTTC
CDR3aa: CASSLRRETSGGRQETQYF

abundance: .
v_gene: TRBV11-2
j_gene: TRBJ2-3
len: 13
d_gene: .
CDR3nt: TGTGCCAGCAGCTTAGGGTATTCGGAGCCGCAGTATTTT
CDR3aa: CASSLGYSEPQYF

abundance: .
v_gene: TRBV12-5
j_gene: TRBJ2-3
len: 15
d_gene: TRBD2
CDR3nt: TGTGCTAGTGGTTTCGGGGGGATTAGCACAGATACGCAGTATTTT
CDR3aa: CASGFGGISTDTQYF

abundance: .
v_gene: TRBV9
j_gene: TRBJ1-1
len: 13
d_gene: .
CDR3nt: TGTGCCAGCAGCAAGACGGGGAACACTGAAGCTTTCTTT
CDR3aa: CASSKTGNTEAFF

abundance: .
v_gene: TRBV4-2
j_gene: TRBJ1-1
len: 16
d_gene: .
CDR3nt: TGTGCCAGCAGCCAAGGGACGGGCCAGGGGAACACTGAAGCTTTCTTT
CDR3aa: CASSQGTGQGNTEAFF

abundance: .
v_gene: TRBV19
j_gene: TRBJ2-2
len: 15
d_gene: .
CDR3nt: TGTGCCAGTAGTATCCTGACGGATAGAACCGGGGAGCTGTTTTTT
CDR3aa: CASSILTDRTGELFF

abundance: .
v_gene: TRBV5-6
j_gene: TRBJ1-1
len: 13
d_gene: .
CDR3nt: TGTGCCAGCAGGACGGTTGGCGGCACTGAAGCTTTCTTT
CDR3aa: CASRTVGGTEAFF

abundance: few
v_gene: TRBV5-1
j_gene: TRBJ2-1
len: 15
d_gene: .
CDR3nt: TGCGCCAGCACCCAGGGGCAGTTGGGATACAATGAGCAGTTCTTC
CDR3aa: CASTQGQLGYNEQFF

abundance: .
v_gene: TRBV19
j_gene: TRBJ2-7
len: 14
d_gene: .
CDR3nt: TGTGCCAGTAGTATACAGGCAGGGGCGTACGAGCAGTACTTC
CDR3aa: CASSIQAGAYEQYF

abundance: .
v_gene: TRBV18
j_gene: TRBJ1-5
len: 13
d_gene: .
CDR3nt: TGTGCCAGCTCACCACTGGATAATCAGCCCCAGCATTTT
CDR3aa: CASSPLDNQPQHF

abundance: few
v_gene: TRBV6-4
j_gene: TRBJ1-5
len: 13
d_gene: .
CDR3nt: TGTGCCAGCAGTGACAGGGCGGATCAGCCCCAGCATTTT
CDR3aa: CASSDRADQPQHF

abundance: .
v_gene: TRBV28
j_gene: TRBJ1-3
len: 14
d_gene: .
CDR3nt: TGTGCCAGCGAGGGGGGCGGCTCTGGAAACACCATATATTTT
CDR3aa: CASEGGGSGNTIYF

abundance: few
v_gene: TRBV10-2
j_gene: TRBJ1-1
len: 15
d_gene: TRBD1
CDR3nt: TGCGCCAGCAGTAAACCGGGACAGGGTGTCACTGAAGCTTTCTTT
CDR3aa: CASSKPGQGVTEAFF

abundance: once
v_gene: TRBV27
j_gene: TRBJ2-7
len: 13
d_gene: TRBD1
CDR3nt: TGTGCCAGCAGTCCGGGACAGCCCTACGAGCAGTACTTC
CDR3aa: CASSPGQPYEQYF

abundance: once
v_gene: TRBV11-2
j_gene: TRBJ2-1
len: 16
d_gene: TRBD2
CDR3nt: TGTGCCAGCAGCTCACGACTAGCGGGGGGGTACAATGAGCAGTTCTTC
CDR3aa: CASSSRLAGGYNEQFF

abundance: .
v_gene: TRBV30
j_gene: TRBJ1-1
len: 15
d_gene: .
CDR3nt: TGTGCCTGGATTAGAAAAAAGGGAAGGAACACTGAAGCTTTCTTT
CDR3aa: CAWIRKKGRNTEAFF

abundance: .
v_gene: TRBV18
j_gene: TRBJ1-1
len: 14
d_gene: TRBD1
CDR3nt: TGTGCCAGCTCAACCTCGGGACAGGGTACTGAAGCTTTCTTT
CDR3aa: CASSTSGQGTEAFF

abundance: .
v_gene: TRBV28
j_gene: TRBJ1-2
len: 14
d_gene: .
CDR3nt: TGTGCCAGCAGTTTCGACAGGAAGAGCTATGGCTACACCTTC
CDR3aa: CASSFDRKSYGYTF

abundance: .
v_gene: TRBV2
j_gene: TRBJ2-7
len: 12
d_gene: .
CDR3nt: TGTGCCAGCAGTCAGGGTCCCCACGAGCAGTACTTC
CDR3aa: CASSQGPHEQYF

abundance: .
v_gene: TRBV19
j_gene: TRBJ2-7
len: 14
d_gene: TRBD1
CDR3nt: TGTGCCAGTAGTAGATCCTTCCGGGACAGCGAGCAGTACTTC
CDR3aa: CASSRSFRDSEQYF

abundance: once
v_gene: TRBV9
j_gene: TRBJ2-2
len: 12
d_gene: .
CDR3nt: TGTGCCAGCAGCGGGGTGGATGGGGAGCTGTTTTTT
CDR3aa: CASSGVDGELFF

abundance: .
v_gene: TRBV19
j_gene: TRBJ2-3
len: 14
d_gene: .
CDR3nt: TGTGCCAGTAGTGACAGTCCGACGGCAGATACGCAGTATTTT
CDR3aa: CASSDSPTADTQYF

abundance: .
v_gene: TRBV6-6
j_gene: TRBJ1-1
len: 14
d_gene: .
CDR3nt: TGTGCCAGCAGTTACGAGGGGGGGGGAGATGAAGCTTTCTTT
CDR3aa: CASSYEGGGDEAFF

abundance: .
v_gene: TRBV7-2
j_gene: TRBJ2-1
len: 14
d_gene: .
CDR3nt: TGTGCCAGCAGCTTAGTCCAATCGAACAATGAGCAGTTCTTC
CDR3aa: CASSLVQSNNEQFF

abundance: .
v_gene: TRBV18
j_gene: TRBJ2-2
len: 16
d_gene: .
CDR3nt: TGTGCCAGCTCATCCGTCCGGGCAACTAACACCGGGGAGCTGTTTTTT
CDR3aa: CASSSVRATNTGELFF

abundance: .
v_gene: TRBV7-3
j_gene: TRBJ1-1
len: 13
d_gene: .
CDR3nt: TGTGCCAGCAGCCGGACACTGAACACTGAAGCTTTCTTT
CDR3aa: CASSRTLNTEAFF

abundance: .
v_gene: TRBV19
j_gene: TRBJ1-6
len: 14
d_gene: TRBD1
CDR3nt: TGTGCCGTTGGCGAAAGGGGGCGTGATTCACCCCTCCACTTT
CDR3aa: CAVGERGRDSPLHF

abundance: .
v_gene: TRBV18
j_gene: TRBJ2-3
len: 12
d_gene: .
CDR3nt: TGTGCCAGCTTCGGCAACACAGATACGCAGTATTTT
CDR3aa: CASFGNTDTQYF

abundance: .
v_gene: TRBV4-1
j_gene: TRBJ1-6
len: 15
d_gene: .
CDR3nt: TGCGCCAGCAGCCAAGGCCACGGAAATAATTCACCCCTCCACTTT
CDR3aa: CASSQGHGNNSPLHF

abundance: .
v_gene: TRBV5-1
j_gene: TRBJ2-5
len: 17
d_gene: TRBD1
CDR3nt: TGCGCCAGCAGCCCGGGGGACAGGGGGCTTTATCAAGAGACCCAGTACTTC
CDR3aa: CASSPGDRGLYQETQYF

abundance: few
v_gene: TRBV4-1
j_gene: TRBJ1-2
len: 13
d_gene: .
CDR3nt: TGCGCCAGCAGCCAAGATCGAGGGTATGGCTACACCTTC
CDR3aa: CASSQDRGYGYTF

abundance: .
v_gene: TRBV6-1
j_gene: TRBJ2-2
len: 14
d_gene: TRBD1
CDR3nt: TGTGCCAGCAAGGGACAGGGCGCCACCGGGGAGCTGTTTTTT
CDR3aa: CASKGQGATGELFF

abundance: once
v_gene: TRBV28
j_gene: TRBJ2-7
len: 14
d_gene: .
CDR3nt: TGTGCCAGCAGTTTAGAGGGGCCCTTTTACGAGCAGTACTTC
CDR3aa: CASSLEGPFYEQYF

abundance: few
v_gene: TRBV28
j_gene: TRBJ1-1
len: 12
d_gene: .
CDR3nt: TGTGCCAGCAGAGGCAGGAACACTGAAGCTTTCTTT
CDR3aa: CASRGRNTEAFF

abundance: .
v_gene: TRBV5-4
j_gene: TRBJ2-2
len: 16
d_gene: TRBD2
CDR3nt: TGTGCCAGCAGCGAAGGACTAGCGGGAGTTCCCGGGGAGCTGTTTTTT
CDR3aa: CASSEGLAGVPGELFF

abundance: .
v_gene: TRBV6-5
j_gene: TRBJ1-2
len: 14
d_gene: .
CDR3nt: TGTGCCAGCAGTTACTCGAAGGGTGGCTATGGCTACACCTTC
CDR3aa: CASSYSKGGYGYTF

abundance: .
v_gene: TRBV7-3
j_gene: TRBJ2-1
len: 16
d_gene: TRBD2
CDR3nt: TGTGCCAGCAGCTCGCAACTAGCGGGGGCCAAGAATGAGCAGTTCTTC
CDR3aa: CASSSQLAGAKNEQFF

abundance: .
v_gene: TRBV5-6
j_gene: TRBJ2-7
len: 13
d_gene: .
CDR3nt: TGTGCCAGCAGCTTGACGGCCCTGGGGGAGCAGTACTTC
CDR3aa: CASSLTALGEQYF

abundance: .
v_gene: TRBV9
j_gene: TRBJ2-2
len: 13
d_gene: .
CDR3nt: TGTGCCAGCAGCGTCGGGGGCACCGGGGAGCTGTTTTTT
CDR3aa: CASSVGGTGELFF

abundance: .
v_gene: TRBV10-1
j_gene: TRBJ2-6
len: 18
d_gene: .
CDR3nt: TGCGCCAGCAGTGTGGAGTCAAGATCGCAAAGTCGGGCCAACGTCCTGACTTTC
CDR3aa: CASSVESRSQSRANVLTF

abundance: .
v_gene: TRBV5-4
j_gene: TRBJ1-1
len: 16
d_gene: TRBD1
CDR3nt: TGTGCCAGCAGACAGGTTACAGGGGGCTCGGACACTGAAGCTTTCTTT
CDR3aa: CASRQVTGGSDTEAFF

abundance: .
v_gene: TRBV30
j_gene: TRBJ1-3
len: 15
d_gene: .
CDR3nt: TGTGCCTGGGCCCGGGTCTGGAACTCTGGAAACACCATATATTTT
CDR3aa: CAWARVWNSGNTIYF

abundance: once
v_gene: TRBV5-1
j_gene: TRBJ1-3
len: 16
d_gene: .
CDR3nt: TGCGCCAGCAGCTCGCAAGGGGGGAGCTCTGGAAACACCATATATTTT
CDR3aa: CASSSQGGSSGNTIYF

abundance: .
v_gene: TRBV2
j_gene: TRBJ1-4
len: 14
d_gene: .
CDR3nt: TGTGCCAGCAGTGAAAGGTCAGGGGCTGAAAAACTGTTTTTT
CDR3aa: CASSERSGAEKLFF

abundance: .
v_gene: TRBV7-3
j_gene: TRBJ1-2
len: 14
d_gene: .
CDR3nt: TGTGCCAGCAGCCCGGGTCCTTCGGATGGGGGCTACACCTTC
CDR3aa: CASSPGPSDGGYTF

abundance: once
v_gene: TRBV23-1
j_gene: TRBJ1-6
len: 19
d_gene: .
CDR3nt: TGCGCCAGCAGTCAATCGAGTAAAAGGGTAGCTTCCTATAATTCACCCCTCCACTTT
CDR3aa: CASSQSSKRVASYNSPLHF

abundance: .
v_gene: TRBV18
j_gene: TRBJ2-3
len: 14
d_gene: .
CDR3nt: TGTGCCAGCTCACCGACGGGCAACACAGATACGCAGTATTTT
CDR3aa: CASSPTGNTDTQYF

abundance: once
v_gene: TRBV7-7
j_gene: TRBJ2-2
len: 13
d_gene: .
CDR3nt: TGTGCTAGCAGCTTAGAAATCACCGGGGAGCTGTTTTTT
CDR3aa: CASSLEITGELFF